Detailed here is one T cell receptor beta chain. Its antigen is as yet unknown. The data derive from a study of T cell responses to AZD1222 COVID-19 vaccine. Measured with immunoSEQ multiplex PCR; TCRdb has only the in-frame clones, and not every one. The sample shows about 120,000 clones, around nine tenths of them seen only once. Overall study results and limits: Clonal diversity was possibly underestimated, and the donors were mostly white British, with more females.

CDR3 size: 14 residues. Germline V gives CDR1 SEHNR, CDR2 FQNEAQ (reference sequence). V was trimmed by 8 bases and J by 0 bases, leaving 10 bases between them. Source: peripheral blood, taken on day 0 of AZD1222 vaccination. The clonotype comes from an adult in good health. V and J are TRBV7-9 and TRBJ2-2; no definite D call. CDR3 coding DNA: TGTGCCAGCGCAGGCATCGCGAACACCGGGGAGCTGTTTTTT. It yields the protein CASAGIANTGELFF.